The clone carrying this TCR beta chain turned up a few times. The sample belongs to a study of shared clonotypes between healthy human individuals. The germline V and J ends were trimmed by 3 bases and 1 base, with 6 bases remaining between them. Per the germline V gene, CDR1 is SNHLY and CDR2 is FYNNEI. The CDR3 covers 14 residues. TCRdb's table, derived via immunoSEQ multiplex PCR, lists solely in-frame clones and lacks some. The data show some 2.3 million clones, 85% to 95% seen once. This chain links TRBV2 with TRBJ2-2, with unresolved D. The material sequenced was naive CD4+ T cells from PBMCs. Indicated subset: CD45RA+ positively selected. The origin of this receptor is a man in his late teens or twenties in good health. Some clones in this sample may be carry-over from other donors' samples. This chain's CDR3 is CASSDSRNTGELFF. The CDR3 DNA reads TGTGCCAGCAGTGATAGCAGGAACACCGGGGAGCTGTTTTTT. Filled out from reference TRBV2 and TRBJ2-2, the complete variable domain reads EPEVTQTPSHQVTQMGQEVILRCVPISNHLYFYWYRQILGQKVEFLVSFYNNEISEKSEIFDDQFSVERPDGSNFTLKIRSTKLEDSAMYFCASSDSRNTGELFFGEGSRLTVL.